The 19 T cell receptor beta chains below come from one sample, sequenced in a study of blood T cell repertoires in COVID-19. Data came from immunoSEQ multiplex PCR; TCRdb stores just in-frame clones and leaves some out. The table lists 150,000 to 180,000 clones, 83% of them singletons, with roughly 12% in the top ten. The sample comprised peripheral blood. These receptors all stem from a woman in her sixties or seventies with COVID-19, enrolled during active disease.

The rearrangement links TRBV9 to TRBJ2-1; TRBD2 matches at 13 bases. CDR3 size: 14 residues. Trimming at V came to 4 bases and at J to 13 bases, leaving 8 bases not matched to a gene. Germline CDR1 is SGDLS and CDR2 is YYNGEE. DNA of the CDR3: TGTGCCAGCAGCACGGGACTAGCGGGAATGAAACAGTTCTTC. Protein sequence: CASSTGLAGMKQFF.

The CDR3 DNA reads TGTGCCAGCACCGTAGCGGGCTTTTCCTACAATGAGCAGTTCTTC. This codes for CASTVAGFSYNEQFF. The V gene is TRBV6-5, the J gene TRBJ2-1; 7 bases match TRBD2. Per germline, CDR1 MNHEY and CDR2 SVGAGI. This CDR3 spans 15 amino acids. V trimming: 7 bases; J trimming: 1 base; junction bases outside the gene matches: 7.

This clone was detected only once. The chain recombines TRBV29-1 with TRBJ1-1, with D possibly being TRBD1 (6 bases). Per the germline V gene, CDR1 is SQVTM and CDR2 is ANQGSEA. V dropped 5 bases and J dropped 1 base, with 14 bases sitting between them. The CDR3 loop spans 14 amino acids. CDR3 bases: TGCAGCGTTCGCCAGGGGTTGGAGAACACTGAAGCTTTCTTT. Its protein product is CSVRQGLENTEAFF. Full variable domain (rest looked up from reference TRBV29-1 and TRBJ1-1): SAVISQKPSRDICQRGTSLTIQCQVDSQVTMMFWYRQQPGQSLTLIATANQGSEATYESGFVIDKFPISRPNLTFSTLTVSNMSPEDSSIYLCSVRQGLENTEAFFGQGTRLTVV.

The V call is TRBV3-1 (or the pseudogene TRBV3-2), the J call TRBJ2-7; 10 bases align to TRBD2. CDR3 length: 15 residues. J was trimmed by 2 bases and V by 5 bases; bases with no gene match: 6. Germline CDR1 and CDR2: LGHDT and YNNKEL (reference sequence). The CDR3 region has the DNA TGTGCCAGCAGCTCCTGGACTAGCGGAACCTACGAGCAGTACTTC. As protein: CASSSWTSGTYEQYF.

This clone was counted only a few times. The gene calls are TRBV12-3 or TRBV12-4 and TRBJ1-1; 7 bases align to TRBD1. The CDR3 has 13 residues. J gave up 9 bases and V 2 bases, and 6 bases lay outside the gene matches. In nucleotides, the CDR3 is TGTGCCAGCAGTTTACTACAGGGGAGGCAAGCTTTCTTT. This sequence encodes CASSLLQGRQAFF.

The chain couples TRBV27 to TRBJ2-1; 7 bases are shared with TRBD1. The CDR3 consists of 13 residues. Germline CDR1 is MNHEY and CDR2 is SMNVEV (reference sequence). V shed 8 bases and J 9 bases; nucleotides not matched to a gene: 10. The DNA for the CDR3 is TGTGCCAGCGGGAACAGGGGTTCTGGTGAGCAGTTCTTC. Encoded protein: CASGNRGSGEQFF.

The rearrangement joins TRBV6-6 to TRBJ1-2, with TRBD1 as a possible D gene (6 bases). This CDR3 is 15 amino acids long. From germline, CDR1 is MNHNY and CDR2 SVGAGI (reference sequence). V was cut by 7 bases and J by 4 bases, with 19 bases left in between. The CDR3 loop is CASTLGGARGYGYTF. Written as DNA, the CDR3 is TGTGCCAGCACCCTCGGGGGGGCGCGTGGCTATGGCTACACCTTC.

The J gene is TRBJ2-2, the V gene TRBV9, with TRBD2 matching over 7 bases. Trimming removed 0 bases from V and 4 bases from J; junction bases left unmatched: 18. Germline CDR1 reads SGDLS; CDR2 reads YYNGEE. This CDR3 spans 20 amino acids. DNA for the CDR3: TGTGCCAGCAGCGTAGAGAAGGTCGGGTGGCGGGAGCACGTCACCGGGGAGCTGTTTTTT. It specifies CASSVEKVGWREHVTGELFF.

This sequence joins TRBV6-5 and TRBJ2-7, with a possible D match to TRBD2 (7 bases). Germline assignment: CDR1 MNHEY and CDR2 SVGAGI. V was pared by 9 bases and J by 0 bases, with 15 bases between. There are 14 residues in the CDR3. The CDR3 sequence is CARWEGGSSYEQYV. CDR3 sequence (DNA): TGTGCCAGATGGGAGGGGGGGAGCTCCTACGAGCAGTACGTC.

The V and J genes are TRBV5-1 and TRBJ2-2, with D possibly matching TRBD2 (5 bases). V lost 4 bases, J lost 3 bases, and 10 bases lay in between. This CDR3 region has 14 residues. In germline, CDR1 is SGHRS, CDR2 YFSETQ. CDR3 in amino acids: CASSPGSYTGELFF. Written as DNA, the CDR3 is TGCGCCAGCAGCCCGGGGTCCTACACCGGGGAGCTGTTTTTT.

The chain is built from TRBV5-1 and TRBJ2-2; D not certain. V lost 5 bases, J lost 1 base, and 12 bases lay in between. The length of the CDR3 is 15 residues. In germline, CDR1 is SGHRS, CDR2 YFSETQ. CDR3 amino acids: CASSTGSGNTGELFF. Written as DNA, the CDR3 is TGCGCCAGCAGTACCGGGTCGGGGAACACCGGGGAGCTGTTTTTT.

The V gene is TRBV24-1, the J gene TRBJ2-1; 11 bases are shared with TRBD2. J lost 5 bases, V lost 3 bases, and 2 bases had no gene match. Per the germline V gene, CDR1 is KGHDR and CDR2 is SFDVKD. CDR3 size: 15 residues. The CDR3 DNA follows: TGTGCCACCAGTGATCCACTAGCGGGAGACAATGAGCAGTTCTTC. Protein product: CATSDPLAGDNEQFF.

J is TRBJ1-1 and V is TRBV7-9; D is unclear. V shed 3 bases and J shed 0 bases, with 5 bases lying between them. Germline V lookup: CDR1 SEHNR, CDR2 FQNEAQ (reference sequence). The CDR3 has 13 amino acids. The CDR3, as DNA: TGTGCCAGCAGCTTCAGTGTGAACACTGAAGCTTTCTTT. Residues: CASSFSVNTEAFF.

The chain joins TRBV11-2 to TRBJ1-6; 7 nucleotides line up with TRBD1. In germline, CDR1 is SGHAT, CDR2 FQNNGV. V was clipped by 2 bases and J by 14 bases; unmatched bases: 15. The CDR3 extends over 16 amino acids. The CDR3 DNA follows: TGTGCCAGCAGCTTATCCCCGAACCCGGGACAGCGTACCCTCCACTTT. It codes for CASSLSPNPGQRTLHF.

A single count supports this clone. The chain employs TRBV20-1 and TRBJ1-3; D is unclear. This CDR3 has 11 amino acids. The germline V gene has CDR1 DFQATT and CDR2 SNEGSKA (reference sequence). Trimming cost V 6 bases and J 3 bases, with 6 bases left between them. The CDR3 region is CSARYGNTIYF. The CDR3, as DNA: TGCAGTGCCAGATATGGAAACACCATATATTTT.

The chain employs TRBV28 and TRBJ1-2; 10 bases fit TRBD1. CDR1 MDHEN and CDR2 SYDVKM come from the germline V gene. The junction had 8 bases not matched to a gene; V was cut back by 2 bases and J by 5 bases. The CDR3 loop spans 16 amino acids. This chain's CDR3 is CASSLEAPGQGYGYTF. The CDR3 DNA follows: TGTGCCAGCAGTTTAGAGGCCCCGGGACAGGGGTATGGCTACACCTTC.

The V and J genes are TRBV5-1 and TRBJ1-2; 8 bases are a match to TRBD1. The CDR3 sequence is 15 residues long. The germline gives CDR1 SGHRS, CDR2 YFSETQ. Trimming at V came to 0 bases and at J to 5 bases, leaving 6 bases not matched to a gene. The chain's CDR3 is CASSLGQGREYGYTF. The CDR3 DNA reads TGCGCCAGCAGCTTGGGACAGGGGAGAGAATATGGCTACACCTTC. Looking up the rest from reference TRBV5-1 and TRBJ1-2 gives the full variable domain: KAGVTQTPRYLIKTRGQQVTLSCSPISGHRSVSWYQQTPGQGLQFLFEYFSETQRNKGNFPGRFSGRQFSNSRSEMNVSTLELGDSALYLCASSLGQGREYGYTFGSGTRLTVV.

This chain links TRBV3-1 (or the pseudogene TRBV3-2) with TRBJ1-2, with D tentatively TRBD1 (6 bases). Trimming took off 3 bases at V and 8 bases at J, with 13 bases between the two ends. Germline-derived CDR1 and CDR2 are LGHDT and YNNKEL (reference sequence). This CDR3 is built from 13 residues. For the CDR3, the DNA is TGTGCCAGCAGCCACCGACAGGATCTAGGCTACACCTTC. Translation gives CASSHRQDLGYTF.

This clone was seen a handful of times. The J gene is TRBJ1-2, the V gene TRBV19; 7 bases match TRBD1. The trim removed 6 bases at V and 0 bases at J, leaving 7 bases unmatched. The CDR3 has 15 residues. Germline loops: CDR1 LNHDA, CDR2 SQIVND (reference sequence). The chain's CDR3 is CASSDAGTANYGYTF. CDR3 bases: TGTGCCAGTAGCGACGCCGGGACAGCTAACTATGGCTACACCTTC.